The 5 T cell receptor beta chains below come from one sample, sequenced in a study of OX40 agonist ivuxolimab in advanced cancers. Receptor amplification or capture employed the immunoSEQ multiplex PCR assay. TCRdb holds this immuneACCESS table with in-frame rearrangements only. Some clones are missing; in checked studies, unresolved V genes explain under half, and the rest has no known cause. The sample table holds some 64,000 clones, of which 80% to 95% were seen once. The ten most abundant clones make up 0.62% of the sample. Sequenced here: CD4+ or CD8+ T cells sorted from blood, sampled in a trial of the OX40 agonist ivuxolimab. These TCRs come from an adult with an advanced solid tumor such as melanoma, head and neck, liver or kidney cancer.

CDR3 sequence: CASSTGTGPPDTQYF. For the CDR3, the DNA is TGCGCCAGCAGCACCGGGACAGGGCCCCCCGATACGCAGTATTTT. The chain recombines TRBV5-1 with TRBJ2-3; 9 bases fit TRBD1. The CDR3 runs to 15 residues. The V gene's germline CDR1 is SGHRS and CDR2 YFSETQ. The trim removed 4 bases at V and 6 bases at J, leaving 9 bases unmatched. The full variable domain, rest sourced from reference TRBV5-1 and TRBJ2-3, is KAGVTQTPRYLIKTRGQQVTLSCSPISGHRSVSWYQQTPGQGLQFLFEYFSETQRNKGNFPGRFSGRQFSNSRSEMNVSTLELGDSALYLCASSTGTGPPDTQYFGPGTRLTVL.

The CDR3 bases are TGCAGCGCTATGGGACAGAACTATGGCTACACCTTC. It yields the protein CSAMGQNYGYTF. This chain connects TRBV29-1 to TRBJ1-2; TRBD1 aligns across 7 bases. In germline, CDR1 is SQVTM, CDR2 ANQGSEA. Unmatched junction bases numbered 4, after V lost 7 bases and J lost 2 bases. The CDR3 is 12 residues long.

V and J are TRBV14 and TRBJ1-1; possibly TRBD1 for D (6 bases). Germline lookup yields CDR1 SGHDN and CDR2 FVKESK. The CDR3 extends over 13 amino acids. Trimming removed 1 base at V and 5 bases at J, with 8 bases between. DNA for the CDR3: TGTGCCAGCAGCCAAGTAGGGGGTACTGAAGCTTTCTTT. Protein product: CASSQVGGTEAFF.

Concerning this clone itself: Its ends do not fully match the called genes, so a read error is possible. Other nucleotide sequences from this sample produce the same CDR3. The V call is TRBV6-1, the J call TRBJ1-2; D is perhaps TRBD1 (6 bases). Per germline, CDR1 MNHNS and CDR2 SASEGT. The CDR3 sequence is 13 residues long. Written as DNA, the CDR3 is TGTGCCAGCAGTGAAGGAGGGGGGACTGGCTACACCTTT. It translates to CASSEGGGTGYTF.

The J gene is TRBJ1-5, the V gene TRBV4-1; weak D call: TRBD1 (5 bases). CDR3 length: 16 residues. Per germline, CDR1 MGHRA and CDR2 YSYEKL. Trimming took off 0 bases at V and 0 bases at J, with 9 bases between the two ends. The CDR3 here is CASSQDSGDSNQPQHF. DNA of the CDR3: TGCGCCAGCAGCCAAGATTCGGGGGATAGCAATCAGCCCCAGCATTTT.